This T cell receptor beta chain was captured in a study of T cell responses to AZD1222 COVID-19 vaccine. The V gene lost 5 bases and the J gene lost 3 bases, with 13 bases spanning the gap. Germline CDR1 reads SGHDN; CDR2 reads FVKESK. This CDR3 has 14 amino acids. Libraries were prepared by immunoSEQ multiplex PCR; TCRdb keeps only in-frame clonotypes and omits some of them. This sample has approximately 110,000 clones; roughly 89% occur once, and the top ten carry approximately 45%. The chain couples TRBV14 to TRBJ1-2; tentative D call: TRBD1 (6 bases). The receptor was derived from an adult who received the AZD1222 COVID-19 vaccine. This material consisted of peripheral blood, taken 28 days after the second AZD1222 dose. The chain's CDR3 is CASSGKAGDYGYTF. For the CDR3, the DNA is TGTGCCAGCAGCGGGAAGGCAGGGGACTATGGCTACACCTTC.